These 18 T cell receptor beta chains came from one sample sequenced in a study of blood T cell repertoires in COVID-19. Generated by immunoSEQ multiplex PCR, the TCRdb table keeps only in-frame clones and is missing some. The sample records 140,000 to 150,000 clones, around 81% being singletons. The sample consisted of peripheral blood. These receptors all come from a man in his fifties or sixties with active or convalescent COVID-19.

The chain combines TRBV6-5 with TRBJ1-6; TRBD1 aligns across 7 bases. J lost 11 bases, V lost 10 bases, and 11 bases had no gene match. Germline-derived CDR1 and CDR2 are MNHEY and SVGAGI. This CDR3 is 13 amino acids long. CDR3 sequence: CATQGQVMTPLHF. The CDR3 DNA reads TGTGCCACTCAAGGACAGGTTATGACACCCCTCCACTTT.

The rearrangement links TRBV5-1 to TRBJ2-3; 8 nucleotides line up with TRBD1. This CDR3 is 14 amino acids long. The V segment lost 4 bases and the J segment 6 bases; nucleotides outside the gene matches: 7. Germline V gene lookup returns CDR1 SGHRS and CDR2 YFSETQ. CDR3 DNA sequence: TGCGCCAGCAGCGGAACAGGGGGTGGTGATACGCAGTATTTT. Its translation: CASSGTGGGDTQYF.

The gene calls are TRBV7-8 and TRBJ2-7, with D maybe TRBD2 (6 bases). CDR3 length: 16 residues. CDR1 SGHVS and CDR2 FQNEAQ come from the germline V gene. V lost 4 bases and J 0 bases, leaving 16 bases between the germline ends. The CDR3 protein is CASSSPGGASSYEQYF. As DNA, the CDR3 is TGTGCCAGCAGCTCTCCCGGCGGGGCCAGCTCCTACGAGCAGTACTTC.

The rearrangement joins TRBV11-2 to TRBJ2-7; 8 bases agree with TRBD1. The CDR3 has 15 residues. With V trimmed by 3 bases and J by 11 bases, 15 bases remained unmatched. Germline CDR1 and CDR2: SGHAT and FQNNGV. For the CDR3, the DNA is TGTGCCAGCAGCTTGGACTTGTCGAGACAGGGGATTAAGTACTTC. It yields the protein CASSLDLSRQGIKYF.

CDR3 nucleotide sequence: TGCAGCGTTGAAGCCCCCCGGGGCTACGAGCAGTACTTC. Translating gives CSVEAPRGYEQYF. V usage is TRBV29-1 and J usage is TRBJ2-7; TRBD2 might be the D (5 bases). Germline CDR1 is SQVTM and CDR2 is ANQGSEA. Trimming removed 1 base from V and 3 bases from J, with 10 bases in between. The CDR3 sequence is 13 residues long.

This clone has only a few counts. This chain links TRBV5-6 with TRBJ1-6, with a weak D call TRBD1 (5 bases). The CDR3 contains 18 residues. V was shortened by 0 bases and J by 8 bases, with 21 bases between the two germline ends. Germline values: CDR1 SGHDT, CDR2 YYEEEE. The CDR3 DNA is TGTGCCAGCAGCTTGGGCTCTCCCTCGATAGTAGGGGATTCACCCCTCCACTTT. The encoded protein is CASSLGSPSIVGDSPLHF. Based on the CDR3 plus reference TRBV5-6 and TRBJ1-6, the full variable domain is DAGVTQSPTHLIKTRGQQVTLRCSPKSGHDTVSWYQQALGQGPQFIFQYYEEEERQRGNFPDRFSGHQFPNYSSELNVNALLLGDSALYLCASSLGSPSIVGDSPLHFGNGTRLTVT.

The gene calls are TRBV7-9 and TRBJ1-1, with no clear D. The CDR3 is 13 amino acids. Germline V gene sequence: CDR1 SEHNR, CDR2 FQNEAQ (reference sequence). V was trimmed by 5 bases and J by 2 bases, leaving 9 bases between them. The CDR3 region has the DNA TGTGCCAGCAGCCCGGTTAGTAACACTGAAGCTTTCTTT. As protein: CASSPVSNTEAFF. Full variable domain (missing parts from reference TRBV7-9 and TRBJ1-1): DTGVSQNPRHKITKRGQNVTFRCDPISEHNRLYWYRQTLGQGPEFLTYFQNEAQLEKSRLLSDRFSAERPKGSFSTLEIQRTEQGDSAMYLCASSPVSNTEAFFGQGTRLTVV.

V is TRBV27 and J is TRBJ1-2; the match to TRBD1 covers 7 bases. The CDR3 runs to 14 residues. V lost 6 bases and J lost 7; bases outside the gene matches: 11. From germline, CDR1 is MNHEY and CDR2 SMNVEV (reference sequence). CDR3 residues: CASRVTGAVSGYTF. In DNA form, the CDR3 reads TGTGCCAGCAGGGTTACAGGGGCGGTAAGTGGCTACACCTTC.

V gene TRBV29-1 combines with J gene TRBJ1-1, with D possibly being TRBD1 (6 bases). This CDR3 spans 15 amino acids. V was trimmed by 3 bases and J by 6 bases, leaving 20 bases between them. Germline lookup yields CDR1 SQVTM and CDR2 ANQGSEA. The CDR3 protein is CSVDGTPGLGAEAFF. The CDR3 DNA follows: TGCAGCGTTGATGGGACACCCGGCTTGGGGGCTGAAGCTTTCTTT.

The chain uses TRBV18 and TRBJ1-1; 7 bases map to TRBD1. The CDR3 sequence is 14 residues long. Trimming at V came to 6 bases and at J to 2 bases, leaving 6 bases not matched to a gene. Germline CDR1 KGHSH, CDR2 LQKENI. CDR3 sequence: CASSPNRGNTEAFF. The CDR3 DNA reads TGTGCCAGCTCCCCTAACAGGGGAAACACTGAAGCTTTCTTT.

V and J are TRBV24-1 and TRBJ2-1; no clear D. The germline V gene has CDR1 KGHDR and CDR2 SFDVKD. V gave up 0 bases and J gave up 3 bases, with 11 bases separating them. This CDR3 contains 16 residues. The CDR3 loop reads CATSDLGSTLYNEQFF. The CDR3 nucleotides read TGTGCCACCAGTGATTTGGGCTCCACCCTCTACAATGAGCAGTTCTTC.

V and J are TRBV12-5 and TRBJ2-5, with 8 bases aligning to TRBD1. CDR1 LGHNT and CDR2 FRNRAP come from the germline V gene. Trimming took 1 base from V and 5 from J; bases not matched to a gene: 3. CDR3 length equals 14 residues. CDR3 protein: CASGLADRVETQYF. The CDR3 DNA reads TGTGCTAGTGGTTTGGCGGACAGGGTTGAGACCCAGTACTTC. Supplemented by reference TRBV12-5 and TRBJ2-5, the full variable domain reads DARVTQTPRHKVTEMGQEVTMRCQPILGHNTVFWYRQTMMQGLELLAYFRNRAPLDDSGMPKDRFSAEMPDATLATLKIQPSEPRDSAVYFCASGLADRVETQYFGPGTRLLVL.

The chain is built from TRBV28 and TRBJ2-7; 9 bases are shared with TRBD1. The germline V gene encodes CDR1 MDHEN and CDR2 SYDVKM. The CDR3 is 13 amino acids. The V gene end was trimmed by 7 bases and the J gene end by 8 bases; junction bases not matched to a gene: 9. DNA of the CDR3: TGTGCCAGCATCCGGGACAGGGCAATCCAGCAGTACTTC. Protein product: CASIRDRAIQQYF. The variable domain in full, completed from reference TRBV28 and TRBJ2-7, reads DVKVTQSSRYLVKRTGEKVFLECVQDMDHENMFWYRQDPGLGLRLIYFSYDVKMKEKGDIPEGYSVSREKKERFSLILESASTNQTSMYLCASIRDRAIQQYFGPGTRLTVT.

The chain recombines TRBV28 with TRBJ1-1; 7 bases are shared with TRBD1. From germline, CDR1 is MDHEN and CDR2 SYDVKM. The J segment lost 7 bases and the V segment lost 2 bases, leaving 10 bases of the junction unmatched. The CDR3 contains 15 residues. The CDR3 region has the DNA TGTGCCAGCAGTTTAATGGCAGGGGGGAGTGGTGAAGCTTTCTTT. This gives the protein CASSLMAGGSGEAFF.

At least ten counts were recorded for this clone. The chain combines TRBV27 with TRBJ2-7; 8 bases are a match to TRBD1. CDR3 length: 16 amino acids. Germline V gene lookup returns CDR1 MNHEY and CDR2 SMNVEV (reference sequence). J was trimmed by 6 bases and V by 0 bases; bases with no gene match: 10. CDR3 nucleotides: TGTGCCAGCAGTTTATCGATCGGACAGGGCTGGGGCGAGCAGTACTTC. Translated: CASSLSIGQGWGEQYF.

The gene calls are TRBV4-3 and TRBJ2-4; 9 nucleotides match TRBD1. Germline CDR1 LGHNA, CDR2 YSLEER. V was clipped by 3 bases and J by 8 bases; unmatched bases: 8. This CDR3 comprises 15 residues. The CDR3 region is CASSQAPRQGDIQYF. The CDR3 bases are TGCGCCAGCAGCCAGGCACCCCGACAGGGGGACATTCAGTACTTC.

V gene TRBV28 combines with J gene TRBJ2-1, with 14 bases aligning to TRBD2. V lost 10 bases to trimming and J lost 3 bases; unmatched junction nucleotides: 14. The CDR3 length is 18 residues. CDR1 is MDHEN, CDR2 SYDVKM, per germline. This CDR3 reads CAIKAPGLAGEGYNEQFF. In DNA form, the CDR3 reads TGTGCCATCAAGGCCCCGGGACTAGCGGGAGAGGGCTACAATGAGCAGTTCTTC.

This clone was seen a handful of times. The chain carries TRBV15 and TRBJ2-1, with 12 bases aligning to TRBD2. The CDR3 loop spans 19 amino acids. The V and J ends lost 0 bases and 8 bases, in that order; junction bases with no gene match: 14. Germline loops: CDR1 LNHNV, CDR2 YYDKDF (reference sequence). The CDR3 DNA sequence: TGTGCCACCAGCAGAGATCGGCACGCTAGCGGGAGGGCCGTGCATGAGCAGTTCTTC. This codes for CATSRDRHASGRAVHEQFF.